The rows below give T cell receptor beta chains drawn from one sample of a study of blood T cell repertoires in COVID-19. The method was immunoSEQ multiplex PCR; TCRdb's version includes in-frame clones alone and lacks a portion of them. The table shows around 270,000 clones, with 80% to 90% occurring only once. Sequenced sample: PBMCs or T cells enriched from blood (not recorded which). The receptor set was obtained from a woman in her thirties who had recovered from COVID-19. Each CDR3 is given with its conserved first and last residue. The D gene is left open where the match is weak. Expanded clones get a size class; other rows say once, few or many, or leave the size out.

J gene: TRBJ2-3; clone size: -; V gene: TRBV6-5; D gene: -; CDR3 DNA: TGTGCCACCCGCCCTTCGAGGGGGTTCACAGATACGCAGTATTTT; CDR3 protein: CATRPSRGFTDTQYF
J gene: TRBJ1-1; clone size: -; V gene: TRBV10-2; D gene: -; CDR3 DNA: TGCGCCAGCAGTGATGCTAGGAAACGCTTGAACACTGAAGCTTTCTTT; CDR3 protein: CASSDARKRLNTEAFF
J gene: TRBJ1-5; clone size: -; V gene: TRBV5-3; D gene: TRBD1; CDR3 DNA: TGTGCCAGAAGCTTCTGGGCGGGGACAGGGGATGTTTCAAGCAATCAGCCCCAGCATTTT; CDR3 protein: CARSFWAGTGDVSSNQPQHF
J gene: TRBJ2-7; clone size: -; V gene: TRBV4-1; D gene: TRBD1; CDR3 DNA: TGCGCCAGCAGCCAAAGTCTCGGACAGGGGGTCGGTGAGCAGTACTTC; CDR3 protein: CASSQSLGQGVGEQYF
J gene: TRBJ1-5; clone size: -; V gene: TRBV2; D gene: -; CDR3 DNA: TGTGCCAGCAGTGAGAATATTCCGGGTAATCAGCCCCAGCATTTT; CDR3 protein: CASSENIPGNQPQHF
J gene: TRBJ2-5; clone size: -; V gene: TRBV15; D gene: -; CDR3 DNA: TGTGCCACCAGCAGAGATCTGGAGACCCAGTACTTC; CDR3 protein: CATSRDLETQYF
J gene: TRBJ2-2; clone size: -; V gene: TRBV6-5; D gene: TRBD2; CDR3 DNA: TGTGCCAGCAGTTTGGGGGGGACTACTAACACCGGGGAGCTGTTTTTT; CDR3 protein: CASSLGGTTNTGELFF
J gene: TRBJ1-4; clone size: -; V gene: TRBV6-6; D gene: TRBD1; CDR3 DNA: TGTGCCAGCAGCACAGACAGGGCTTTAACTAATGAAAAACTGTTTTTT; CDR3 protein: CASSTDRALTNEKLFF
J gene: TRBJ2-5; clone size: -; V gene: TRBV5-1; D gene: TRBD2; CDR3 DNA: TGCGCCAGCAGCTTGAGCGGGGGGGGCGCGGAGACCCAGTACTTC; CDR3 protein: CASSLSGGGAETQYF
J gene: TRBJ1-3; clone size: -; V gene: TRBV19; D gene: -; CDR3 DNA: TGTGCCAGTAGTGCCTATTTATCCTCTGGAAACACCATATATTTT; CDR3 protein: CASSAYLSSGNTIYF
J gene: TRBJ1-1; clone size: -; V gene: TRBV15; D gene: -; CDR3 DNA: TGTGCCACCAGCAGTCTGGCAGAGAACACTGAAGCTTTCTTT; CDR3 protein: CATSSLAENTEAFF
J gene: TRBJ2-5; clone size: once; V gene: TRBV18; D gene: -; CDR3 DNA: TGTGCCAGCTCACCACAGTGGTCAGACCAAGAGACCCAGTACTTC; CDR3 protein: CASSPQWSDQETQYF
J gene: TRBJ1-1; clone size: once; V gene: TRBV5-6; D gene: -; CDR3 DNA: TGTGCCAGCAACTTTCAGGGGTTAAACATGAACACTGAAGCTTTCTTT; CDR3 protein: CASNFQGLNMNTEAFF
J gene: TRBJ2-1; clone size: -; V gene: TRBV28; D gene: TRBD2; CDR3 DNA: TGTGCCAGCAGTATCCCAACCACCGGGACTAGCGGGAGGGCCCTCTACAATGAGCAGTTCTTC; CDR3 protein: CASSIPTTGTSGRALYNEQFF
J gene: TRBJ1-5; clone size: -; V gene: TRBV19; D gene: -; CDR3 DNA: TGTGCCAGTAGTTACAGGGTAGGCAATCAGCCCCAGCATTTT; CDR3 protein: CASSYRVGNQPQHF
J gene: TRBJ2-5; clone size: -; V gene: TRBV13; D gene: -; CDR3 DNA: TGTGCCAGCAGCTTACGGGTTCGAAGGGGTTATTGGGAGACCCAGTACTTC; CDR3 protein: CASSLRVRRGYWETQYF
J gene: TRBJ2-7; clone size: once; V gene: TRBV6-5; D gene: -; CDR3 DNA: TGTGCCAGCCCCGGTGTCTCGGGCGAGCAGTACTTC; CDR3 protein: CASPGVSGEQYF
J gene: TRBJ2-1; clone size: -; V gene: TRBV24-1; D gene: TRBD2; CDR3 DNA: TGTGCCACCAGTGATTGGACTAGCGGGGATCACAATGAGCAGTTCTTC; CDR3 protein: CATSDWTSGDHNEQFF
J gene: TRBJ1-2; clone size: -; V gene: TRBV7-9; D gene: -; CDR3 DNA: TGTGCCAGCAGCCCCGGCGAGAGGGCCCACTATGGCTACACCTTC; CDR3 protein: CASSPGERAHYGYTF
J gene: TRBJ1-6; clone size: -; V gene: TRBV19; D gene: -; CDR3 DNA: TGTGCCAGTAGTACCATACAAGAAAATTCACCCCTCCACTTT; CDR3 protein: CASSTIQENSPLHF
J gene: TRBJ1-5; clone size: -; V gene: TRBV10-3; D gene: TRBD1; CDR3 DNA: TGTGCCATCAGTGAGGCGGGACAGAGCAATCAGCCCCAGCATTTT; CDR3 protein: CAISEAGQSNQPQHF
J gene: TRBJ2-1; clone size: -; V gene: TRBV11-2; D gene: -; CDR3 DNA: TGTGCCAGCAGCCCCGACAGGTTGAATGAGCAGTTCTTC; CDR3 protein: CASSPDRLNEQFF
J gene: TRBJ1-1; clone size: few; V gene: TRBV3-1/TRBV3-2; D gene: -; CDR3 DNA: TGTGCCAGCAGCCAGCTGGTCCGGGAGTCTGAAGCTTTCTTT; CDR3 protein: CASSQLVRESEAFF
J gene: TRBJ2-5; clone size: -; V gene: TRBV2; D gene: TRBD2; CDR3 DNA: TGTGCCAGCCCCGGGACTAGCGGGAGTGGCAGGGGTCAAGAGACCCAGTACTTC; CDR3 protein: CASPGTSGSGRGQETQYF
J gene: TRBJ2-1; clone size: -; V gene: TRBV21-1; D gene: -; CDR3 DNA: TGTGCCAGCGGAGAAAGGACTCCGGGACTAGCGGGGGCCAGCTCCTACAATGAGCAGTTCTTC; CDR3 protein: CASGERTPGLAGASSYNEQFF
J gene: TRBJ2-7; clone size: -; V gene: TRBV7-9; D gene: TRBD2; CDR3 DNA: TGTGCCAGCAGCTCCTCCGGGACTAGCGGGAGCCCCTACGAGCAGTACTTC; CDR3 protein: CASSSSGTSGSPYEQYF
J gene: TRBJ2-7; clone size: few; V gene: TRBV4-2; D gene: -; CDR3 DNA: TGTGCCAGCAGCCAGGCCAACGAGGGAAATTACGAGCAGTACTTC; CDR3 protein: CASSQANEGNYEQYF
J gene: TRBJ1-5; clone size: -; V gene: TRBV5-1; D gene: -; CDR3 DNA: TGCGCCAGCAGCTTGGGTTTGGAGGGTAATCAGCCCCAGCATTTT; CDR3 protein: CASSLGLEGNQPQHF
J gene: TRBJ1-2; clone size: -; V gene: TRBV18; D gene: -; CDR3 DNA: TGTGCCAGCTCACCTTATTCCCCAGGGGCGGATAACTATGGCTACACCTTC; CDR3 protein: CASSPYSPGADNYGYTF
J gene: TRBJ2-5; clone size: -; V gene: TRBV5-1; D gene: -; CDR3 DNA: TGCGCCAGCAGCTTGGCCGAGCTAGCCCGGGAGACCCAGTACTTC; CDR3 protein: CASSLAELARETQYF
J gene: TRBJ1-2; clone size: -; V gene: TRBV2; D gene: TRBD1; CDR3 DNA: TGTGCCAGCAGTAAACCCCAGGGGGACCAGCGATATGGCTACACCTTC; CDR3 protein: CASSKPQGDQRYGYTF
J gene: TRBJ1-1; clone size: -; V gene: TRBV3-1/TRBV3-2; D gene: -; CDR3 DNA: TGTGCCAGCAGCCAAGGGGGGGGAGCCACTGAAGCTTTCTTT; CDR3 protein: CASSQGGGATEAFF
J gene: TRBJ1-2; clone size: -; V gene: TRBV6-5; D gene: -; CDR3 DNA: TGTGCCAGCAGTCCCGGGTCGCGGGGCTACACCTTC; CDR3 protein: CASSPGSRGYTF
J gene: TRBJ1-1; clone size: -; V gene: TRBV4-2; D gene: -; CDR3 DNA: TGTGCCAGCAGCCCCAAAGGGGTACTGGGATCAATTGGGGCTTTCTTT; CDR3 protein: CASSPKGVLGSIGAFF
J gene: TRBJ1-1; clone size: few; V gene: TRBV28; D gene: TRBD1; CDR3 DNA: TGTGCCAGCAAAATACTAGGGGACAGCAACACTGAAGCTTTCTTT; CDR3 protein: CASKILGDSNTEAFF
J gene: TRBJ2-1; clone size: once; V gene: TRBV7-6; D gene: TRBD2; CDR3 DNA: TGTGCCAGCAGCGGGGGACTAGCGGGAGCCAATGAGCAGTTCTTC; CDR3 protein: CASSGGLAGANEQFF
J gene: TRBJ2-7; clone size: -; V gene: TRBV28; D gene: -; CDR3 DNA: TGTGCCAGCACCCTAGTGGGGCTAGACCACGAGCAGTACTTC; CDR3 protein: CASTLVGLDHEQYF
J gene: TRBJ2-1; clone size: -; V gene: TRBV15; D gene: TRBD2; CDR3 DNA: TGTGCCACCAGCAGAGAAACTAGCGTGTACAATGAGCAGTTCTTC; CDR3 protein: CATSRETSVYNEQFF
J gene: TRBJ1-6; clone size: -; V gene: TRBV2; D gene: -; CDR3 DNA: TGTGCCATACGGGGGGCAACGCGTAATTCACCCCTCCACTTT; CDR3 protein: CAIRGATRNSPLHF
J gene: TRBJ2-7; clone size: -; V gene: TRBV5-1; D gene: -; CDR3 DNA: TGCGCCAGCAGCACCGGGCTCCAAACAGGCGAGCAGTACTTC; CDR3 protein: CASSTGLQTGEQYF
J gene: TRBJ2-1; clone size: -; V gene: TRBV4-2; D gene: -; CDR3 DNA: TGTGCCAGCAGCCAAGATAACAGGGCGGGAGACAATGAGCAGTTCTTC; CDR3 protein: CASSQDNRAGDNEQFF
J gene: TRBJ2-3; clone size: -; V gene: TRBV2; D gene: -; CDR3 DNA: TGTGCCAGCAGTTGGACAGGGAGGGCAGATACGCAGTATTTT; CDR3 protein: CASSWTGRADTQYF
J gene: TRBJ2-5; clone size: -; V gene: TRBV27; D gene: -; CDR3 DNA: TGTGCCAGCAGTCCAAGGGGGTCCCCAGGGGAGACCCAGTACTTC; CDR3 protein: CASSPRGSPGETQYF
J gene: TRBJ2-3; clone size: -; V gene: TRBV11-3; D gene: TRBD2; CDR3 DNA: TGTGCCAGCAGCCAAGGGCTTAGCGGGGGACCTTCTAGCACAGATACGCAGTATTTT; CDR3 protein: CASSQGLSGGPSSTDTQYF
J gene: TRBJ2-3; clone size: -; V gene: TRBV18; D gene: -; CDR3 DNA: TGTGCCAGCTCAGGGAGGACCGGGTCTAGCACAGATACGCAGTATTTT; CDR3 protein: CASSGRTGSSTDTQYF
J gene: TRBJ1-5; clone size: -; V gene: TRBV28; D gene: TRBD1; CDR3 DNA: TGTGCCAGCAGTAAGGGACAGTTCTCTCGTGAGCCCCAGCATTTT; CDR3 protein: CASSKGQFSREPQHF
J gene: TRBJ2-1; clone size: once; V gene: TRBV2; D gene: TRBD2; CDR3 DNA: TGTGCCAGCAGACAAAAACGGACTAGCGGGGGGGAACTATCCTACAATGAGCAGTTCTTC; CDR3 protein: CASRQKRTSGGELSYNEQFF
J gene: TRBJ2-1; clone size: -; V gene: TRBV3-1/TRBV3-2; D gene: TRBD2; CDR3 DNA: TGTGCCAGCAGCCCCGTCAGCGGGAGGGCCTACAATGAGCAGTTCTTC; CDR3 protein: CASSPVSGRAYNEQFF
J gene: TRBJ2-7; clone size: -; V gene: TRBV12-1; D gene: -; CDR3 DNA: TGTGCCAGCAGCTTTAGCGGGACAGGGCCACTGGAGCAGTACTTC; CDR3 protein: CASSFSGTGPLEQYF
J gene: TRBJ2-2; clone size: -; V gene: TRBV9; D gene: -; CDR3 DNA: TGTGCCAGCAGCGGAGGACAGCTCGGGGAGCTGTTTTTT; CDR3 protein: CASSGGQLGELFF
J gene: TRBJ1-5; clone size: -; V gene: TRBV27; D gene: -; CDR3 DNA: TGTGCCAGCAGTTTAATGGGCAGGTGGGGCAATCAGCCCCAGCATTTT; CDR3 protein: CASSLMGRWGNQPQHF
J gene: TRBJ2-2; clone size: -; V gene: TRBV6-5; D gene: -; CDR3 DNA: TGTGCCAGCAGCCACTCCGGGGAGCTGTTTTTT; CDR3 protein: CASSHSGELFF